These T cell receptor beta chains were read from a single sample in a study of cytomegalovirus exposure and HLA in healthy donors. Method: immunoSEQ multiplex PCR; TCRdb's copy keeps in-frame clones and lacks some. The sample has about 160,000 clones, less than 85% seen once. The material sequenced was PBMCs. These receptors all stem from a man in his 60s in good health and CMV-seronegative. Both conserved end residues are part of each CDR3. D genes are given only for firm matches. Only part of the rows carry a size: once, few, many, or a class if the clone is expanded.

TRBJ2-7 | . | TRBV18 | . | TGTGCCAGCTCACCACCAGGGGATTACGAGCAGTACTTC | CASSPPGDYEQYF
TRBJ1-1 | TRBD1 | TRBV19 | . | TGTGCCAGTAGTCTGCAGGGGGGCGGAGATGAAGCTTTCTTT | CASSLQGGGDEAFF
TRBJ2-7 | TRBD1 | TRBV5-4 | few | TGTGCCAGCAGCTCTGGACAGGGGGCCCCCTACGAGCAGTACTTC | CASSSGQGAPYEQYF
TRBJ1-4 | TRBD1 | TRBV27 | . | TGTGCCAGCAGTTCCATCAGACAGGGAACGGATGAAAAACTGTTTTTT | CASSSIRQGTDEKLFF
TRBJ1-1 | TRBD1 | TRBV19 | . | TGTGCCAGTAGGCCGGCAGGGGGCACGACTGAAGCTTTCTTT | CASRPAGGTTEAFF
TRBJ2-7 | . | TRBV7-9 | . | TGTGCCAGCAGCTTAAGACAGTCTGAGCAGTACTTC | CASSLRQSEQYF
TRBJ1-5 | . | TRBV30 | . | TGTGCCTGGAGTGGCAGCGGTCAGCCCCAGCATTTT | CAWSGSGQPQHF
TRBJ1-5 | . | TRBV18 | . | TGTGCCAGCTCACCAAATCAGGGGCGAGGCCAGCCCCAGCATTTT | CASSPNQGRGQPQHF
TRBJ1-2 | TRBD1 | TRBV30 | . | TGTGCCTGGAGGCCCTGGGACAGGGTGAACTATGGCTACACCTTC | CAWRPWDRVNYGYTF
TRBJ1-5 | TRBD1 | TRBV18 | . | TGTGCCAGCTCACGGGACAGGGCGGTTCAGCCCCAGCATTTT | CASSRDRAVQPQHF
TRBJ1-4 | . | TRBV27 | . | TGTGCCAGCAGTTTATTCGGGGTGGGGGAAAAACTGTTTTTT | CASSLFGVGEKLFF
TRBJ1-2 | . | TRBV30 | few | TGTGCCTGGAGTGTATGGGGAGATGGAGGCTACACCTTC | CAWSVWGDGGYTF
TRBJ1-5 | . | TRBV28 | . | TGTGCCAGCAGTTTATGGAGCAGGGTTAGCAATCAGCCCCAGCATTTT | CASSLWSRVSNQPQHF
TRBJ2-5 | . | TRBV7-3 | once | TGTGCCAGCAGCTTAGGTGGCGGCCAAGAGACCCAGTACTTC | CASSLGGGQETQYF
TRBJ2-7 | . | TRBV11-2 | few | TGTGCCAGCAGCCTCGGGACACCCGACGAGCAGTACTTC | CASSLGTPDEQYF
TRBJ2-3 | . | TRBV6-6 | few | TGTGCCAGCAGTTACGGGGGCCGGACAGATACGCAGTATTTT | CASSYGGRTDTQYF
TRBJ2-1 | TRBD1 | TRBV19 | . | TGTGCCTCCAGGGGGTACTACAATGAGCAGTTCTTC | CASRGYYNEQFF
TRBJ1-4 | TRBD1 | TRBV30 | . | TGTGCCTGGTCTACAGGGGAGGATGAAAAACTGTTTTTT | CAWSTGEDEKLFF
TRBJ2-6 | . | TRBV5-8 | . | TGTGCCAGCAGTCGGGTATCCGGGGCCAACGTCCTGACTTTC | CASSRVSGANVLTF
TRBJ2-7 | TRBD1 | TRBV5-6 | . | TGTGCCAGCAGCTATGGACAGGGGGCCTTCCGCGAGCAGTACTTC | CASSYGQGAFREQYF
TRBJ2-7 | . | TRBV5-6 | . | TGTGCCAGCAGCTTGGCGGTTTCGGTTCACTACGAGCAGTACTTC | CASSLAVSVHYEQYF
TRBJ2-2 | TRBD2 | TRBV30 | few | TGTGCCTGGAGTGCTATGCGGGAGGTCGGGGAGCTGTTTTTT | CAWSAMREVGELFF
TRBJ2-3 | TRBD2 | TRBV6-5 | . | TGTGCCAGCAGACGACTAGCGGGGGGCACAGATACGCAGTATTTT | CASRRLAGGTDTQYF
TRBJ1-2 | . | TRBV27 | . | TGTGCCAGCACTCCTCTTTATCCGGGGTACTATGGCTACACCTTC | CASTPLYPGYYGYTF
TRBJ2-5 | . | TRBV7-2 | few | TGTGCCAGCAGCTCTACGGGGGAGACCCAGTACTTC | CASSSTGETQYF
TRBJ1-1 | TRBD1 | TRBV29-1 | once | TGCAGCGTAGACAGGGGCACTGAAGCTTTCTTT | CSVDRGTEAFF
TRBJ2-2 | TRBD1 | TRBV7-3 | . | TGTGCCAGCACTCAGGGGGCGAACACCGGGGAGCTGTTTTTT | CASTQGANTGELFF
TRBJ2-7 | TRBD1 | TRBV27 | many | TGTGCCAGCAGCCCCGGGACAGGGATCGGCGAGCAGTACTTC | CASSPGTGIGEQYF
TRBJ1-6 | TRBD1 | TRBV9 | . | TGTGCCAGCAGCCGCACCGGGACAGGCTGGGCTTCACCCCTCCACTTT | CASSRTGTGWASPLHF
TRBJ1-2 | . | TRBV19 | . | TGTGCCAGTAGTATAAGACTTCAGGGCTTCCCCGCCGATGGCTACACCTTC | CASSIRLQGFPADGYTF
TRBJ1-4 | . | TRBV28 | . | TGTGCCAGCAGTCCGACCCAGGTCTGGGAAAAACTGTTTTTT | CASSPTQVWEKLFF
TRBJ2-2 | . | TRBV28 | few | TGTGCCAGCAGTTTAAAACGGGGTATAACCGGGGAGCTGTTTTTT | CASSLKRGITGELFF
TRBJ2-1 | . | TRBV7-9 | . | TGTGCCAGCAGCGCCGCCGGGGGGCCCTACAATGAGCAGTTCTTC | CASSAAGGPYNEQFF
TRBJ2-2 | . | TRBV5-1 | . | TGCGCCAGCAGCTTGGCCCAGGCCCTTACCGGGGAGCTGTTTTTT | CASSLAQALTGELFF
TRBJ1-5 | . | TRBV5-1 | . | TGCGCCAGCAGCTTGGCCCCGGATCAGCCCCAGCATTTT | CASSLAPDQPQHF
TRBJ2-1 | TRBD1 | TRBV28 | . | TGTGCCAGCCGGACAGGGTTATACAATGAGCAGTTCTTC | CASRTGLYNEQFF
TRBJ2-7 | . | TRBV5-1 | . | TGCGCCAGCAGCTTGTTGTTGCCCGGGGACGAGCAGTACTTC | CASSLLLPGDEQYF
TRBJ2-7 | . | TRBV28 | . | TGTGCCAGCAGTTCCCCCACCTCTAGGGGATCCGAGCAGTACTTC | CASSSPTSRGSEQYF
TRBJ1-1 | . | TRBV21-1 | . | TGTGCCAGCAGCAAATTACGACCATTATCAGGGGGATTTAATGGTGAAGCTTTCTTT | CASSKLRPLSGGFNGEAFF
TRBJ2-1 | TRBD1 | TRBV4-3 | few | TGCGCCAGCAGCCAAGGGAACAGGGGGCCCTACAATGAGCAGTTCTTC | CASSQGNRGPYNEQFF
TRBJ2-5 | TRBD1 | TRBV29-1 | . | TGCAGCGTTGCAGGGGGTTTGAGGGAGACCCAGTACTTC | CSVAGGLRETQYF
TRBJ2-7 | TRBD2 | TRBV11-3 | . | TGTGCCAGCAGCCTGACTAGCAGCGTGGACGAGCAGTACTTC | CASSLTSSVDEQYF
TRBJ2-3 | TRBD2 | TRBV4-1 | . | TGCGCCAGCAGCCTTTTTCCGGGGGGGCTATATACGCAGTATTTT | CASSLFPGGLYTQYF
TRBJ2-1 | TRBD2 | TRBV30 | once | TGTGCCTGGAGTGTACGGGGTAGCGGGCGCACCTACAATGAGCAGTTCTTC | CAWSVRGSGRTYNEQFF
TRBJ2-1 | TRBD2 | TRBV6-1 | . | TGTGCCAGCAGTGAAGCGACTAGCGGGAAGGAGTACAATGAGCAGTTCTTC | CASSEATSGKEYNEQFF
TRBJ2-5 | . | TRBV28 | . | TGTGCCAGCAGTTCCCAGGGTCCCCAAGAGACCCAGTACTTC | CASSSQGPQETQYF
TRBJ2-5 | TRBD1 | TRBV19 | . | TGTGCCAGTAGTACGGGACAGCACCCGGGGACCCAGTACTTC | CASSTGQHPGTQYF
TRBJ2-2 | . | TRBV18 | . | TGTGCCAGCTCACTACAGATTACCGGGGAGCTGTTTTTT | CASSLQITGELFF
TRBJ2-7 | TRBD2 | TRBV18 | . | TGTGCCAGCTCACCAGTTGGACTAGCGGGGGTGTCCTACGAGCAGTACTTC | CASSPVGLAGVSYEQYF
TRBJ1-4 | TRBD1 | TRBV25-1 | . | TGTGCCAGCAGTGGCTTGGACAGGGTCATTGAAAAACTGTTTTTT | CASSGLDRVIEKLFF
TRBJ2-5 | . | TRBV7-9 | . | TGTGCCAGCAGCTTGGGGCGGGGGACCCAGTACTTC | CASSLGRGTQYF
TRBJ2-5 | . | TRBV6-6 | once | TGTGCCAGCAAGAGAGGGCAGCAAGAGACCCAGTACTTC | CASKRGQQETQYF
TRBJ1-1 | . | TRBV11-2 | . | TGTGCCAGCAGCCCGAACGGGCAGGGAGGAGCTTTCTTT | CASSPNGQGGAFF